This TCR beta chain was profiled in a study of type 1 regulatory T cells. Overall study: This in vitro CD4 product, T-allo10, is enriched for Tr1 cells and alloantigen-specific.

In TCRdb, the reads were re-called with MiXCR into one record per CDR3 protein. The sample holds about 97,000 distinct CDR3 sequences; roughly 30% are singletons and the top ten take 2% to 2.5%. Sequenced material: CD4+ T cells, either the whole sample or a sorted fraction (not recorded which). This sequence was found in a human donor in good health.

CDR3 in amino acids: CASSRYLAGSANTGELFF. For the CDR3, the DNA is TGTGCCAGCAGCCGCTACCTAGCGGGATCTGCGAACACCGGGGAGCTGTTTTTT. This chain links TRBV7-2 with TRBJ2-2; 9 bases agree with TRBD2. The CDR3 runs 18 residues. CDR1 and CDR2 from the germline V gene are SGHTA and FQGNSA. Unmatched junction bases numbered 10, after V lost 5 bases and J lost 0 bases.